This record looks at one T cell receptor (beta chain) sequence and its context. The antigen is undetermined. This sample is drawn from a study of OX40 agonist ivuxolimab in advanced cancers. Study information: Among those treated, three patients had partial responses, one with hepatocellular carcinoma and two with cutaneous melanoma.

The CDR3 length is 16 residues. Germline CDR1 is MNHEY and CDR2 is SMNVEV (reference sequence). The V end lost 0 bases, the J end lost 2 bases, and 11 bases lay between the germline ends. Measured with immunoSEQ multiplex PCR; TCRdb has only the in-frame clones, and not every one. The table shows approximately 74,000 clones, with more than 70% occurring only once. The study, taken as a whole, reports: The mean number of expanded clones was higher in CD8+ T cells than in CD4+. Antigen specificity was not determined for the expanded peripheral T cells.

Here the sequenced sample was CD4+ or CD8+ T cells sorted from blood, taken in a trial of the OX40 agonist ivuxolimab. The sequence came from an adult with an advanced solid tumor such as melanoma, head and neck, liver or kidney cancer. The rearrangement links TRBV27 to TRBJ1-3, with a weak D call TRBD1 (5 bases). The CDR3 here is CASSLSGGYAGNTIYF. In nucleotides, the CDR3 is TGTGCCAGCAGTTTATCTGGGGGGTACGCTGGAAACACCATATATTTT.